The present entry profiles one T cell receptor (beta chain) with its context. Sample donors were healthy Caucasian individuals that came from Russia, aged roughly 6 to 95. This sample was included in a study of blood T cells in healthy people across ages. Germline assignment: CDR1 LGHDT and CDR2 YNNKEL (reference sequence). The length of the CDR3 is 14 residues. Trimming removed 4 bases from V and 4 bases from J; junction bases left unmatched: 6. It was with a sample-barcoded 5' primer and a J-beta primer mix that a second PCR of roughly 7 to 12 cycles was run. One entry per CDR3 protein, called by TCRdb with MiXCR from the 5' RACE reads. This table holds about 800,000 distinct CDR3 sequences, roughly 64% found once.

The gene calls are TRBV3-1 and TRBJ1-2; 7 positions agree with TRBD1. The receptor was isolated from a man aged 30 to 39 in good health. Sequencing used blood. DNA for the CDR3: TGTGCCAGCAGCCGGGACAGCCTGATCTATGGCTACACCTTC. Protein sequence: CASSRDSLIYGYTF.